This T cell receptor beta chain was profiled in a study of CD8 T cells in Susac syndrome. RNA, at 0.5 to 1 ug, was reverse transcribed with random hexamers. MiXCR, run by TCRdb on the immunoSEQ multiplex PCR reads, gives a single entry per CDR3 protein. The table includes some 170,000 distinct CDR3 sequences, 85% to 95% detected once. Per germline, CDR1 ENHRY and CDR2 SYGVKD. CDR3 size: 15 residues. The junction had 8 bases not matched to a gene; V was cut back by 3 bases and J by 5 bases. The origin of this receptor is a human donor in good health. The chain uses TRBV10-3 and TRBJ2-5; 8 bases map to TRBD2. Sequencing input: CD4+ T cells from PBMCs. CDR3 nucleotide sequence: TGTGCCATCAGTGATCCGGGGGGGGCCCGGGAGACCCAGTACTTC. This sequence encodes CAISDPGGARETQYF.